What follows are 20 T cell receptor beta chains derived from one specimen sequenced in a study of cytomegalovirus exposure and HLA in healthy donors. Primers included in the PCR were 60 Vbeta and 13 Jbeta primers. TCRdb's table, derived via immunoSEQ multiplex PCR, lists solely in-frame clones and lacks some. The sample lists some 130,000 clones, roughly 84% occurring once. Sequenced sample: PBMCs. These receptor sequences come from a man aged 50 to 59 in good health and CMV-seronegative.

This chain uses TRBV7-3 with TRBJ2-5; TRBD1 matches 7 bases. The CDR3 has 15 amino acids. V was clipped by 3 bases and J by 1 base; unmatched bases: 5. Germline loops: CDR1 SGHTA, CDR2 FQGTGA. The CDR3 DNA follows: TGTGCCAGCAGCTTGATGGGACAGATCCAAGAGACCCAGTACTTC. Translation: CASSLMGQIQETQYF.

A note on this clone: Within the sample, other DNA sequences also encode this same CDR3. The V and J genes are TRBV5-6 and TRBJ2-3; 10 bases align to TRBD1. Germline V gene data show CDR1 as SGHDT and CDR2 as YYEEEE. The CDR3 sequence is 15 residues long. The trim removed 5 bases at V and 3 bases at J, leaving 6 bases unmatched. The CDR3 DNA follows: TGTGCCAGCAGTCCCGACAGGGGGCTGACAGATACGCAGTATTTT. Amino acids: CASSPDRGLTDTQYF. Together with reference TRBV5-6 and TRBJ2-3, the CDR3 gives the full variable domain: DAGVTQSPTHLIKTRGQQVTLRCSPKSGHDTVSWYQQALGQGPQFIFQYYEEEERQRGNFPDRFSGHQFPNYSSELNVNALLLGDSALYLCASSPDRGLTDTQYFGPGTRLTVL.

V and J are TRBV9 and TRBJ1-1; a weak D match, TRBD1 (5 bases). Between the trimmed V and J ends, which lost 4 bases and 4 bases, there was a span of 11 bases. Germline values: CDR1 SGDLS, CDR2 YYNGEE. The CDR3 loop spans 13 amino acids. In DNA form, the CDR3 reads TGTGCCAGCAGCATGGGGGGGGTCACTGAAGCTTTCTTT. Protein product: CASSMGGVTEAFF.

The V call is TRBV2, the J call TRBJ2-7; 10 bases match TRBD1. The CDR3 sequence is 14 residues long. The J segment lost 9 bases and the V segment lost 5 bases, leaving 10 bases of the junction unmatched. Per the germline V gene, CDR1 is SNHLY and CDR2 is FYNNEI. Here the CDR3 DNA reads TGTGCCAGCAGTAAGGGACAGGGGCTGTTGGTGCAGTACTTC. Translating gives CASSKGQGLLVQYF.

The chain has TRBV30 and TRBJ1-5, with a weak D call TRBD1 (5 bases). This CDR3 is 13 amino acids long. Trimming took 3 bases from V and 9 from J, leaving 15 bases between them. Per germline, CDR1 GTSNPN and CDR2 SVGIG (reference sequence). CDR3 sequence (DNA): TGTGCCTGGAGCCCCGGGTCGGGGGGGCCCCAGCATTTT. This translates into CAWSPGSGGPQHF. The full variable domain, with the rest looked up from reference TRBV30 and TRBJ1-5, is SQTIHQWPATLVQPVGSPLSLECTVEGTSNPNLYWYRQAAGRGLQLLFYSVGIGQISSEVPQNLSASRPQDRQFILSSKKLLLSDSGFYLCAWSPGSGGPQHFGDGTRLSIL.

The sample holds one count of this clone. The CDR3 bases are TGTGCCAGCAGCCAACAGGGGGCAAACATTCAGTACTTC. It is translated as CASSQQGANIQYF. The chain has TRBV7-2 and TRBJ2-4; TRBD1 aligns across 9 bases. The germline V gene encodes CDR1 SGHTA and CDR2 FQGNSA. J was trimmed by 6 bases and V by 5 bases; bases with no gene match: 2. The CDR3 contains 13 residues.

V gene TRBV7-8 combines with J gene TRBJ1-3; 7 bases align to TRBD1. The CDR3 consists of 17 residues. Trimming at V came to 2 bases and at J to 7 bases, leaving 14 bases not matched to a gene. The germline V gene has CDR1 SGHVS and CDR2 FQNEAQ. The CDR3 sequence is CASSLRVERQGTNTIYF. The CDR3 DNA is TGTGCCAGCAGCTTACGGGTTGAACGACAGGGCACTAACACCATATATTTT.

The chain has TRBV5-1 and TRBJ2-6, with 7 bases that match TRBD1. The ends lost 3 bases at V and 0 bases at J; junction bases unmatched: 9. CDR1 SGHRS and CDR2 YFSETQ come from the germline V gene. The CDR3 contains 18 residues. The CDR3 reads CASSSKTGVSSGANVLTF. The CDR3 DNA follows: TGCGCCAGCAGCTCCAAAACAGGGGTCTCCTCTGGGGCCAACGTCCTGACTTTC.

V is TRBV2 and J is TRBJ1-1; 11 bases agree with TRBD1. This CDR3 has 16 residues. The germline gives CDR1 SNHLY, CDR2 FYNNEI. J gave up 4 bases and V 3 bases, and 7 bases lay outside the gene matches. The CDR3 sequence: CASSEDRGLGGTEAFF. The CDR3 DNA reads TGTGCCAGCAGTGAGGACAGGGGGCTTGGTGGCACTGAAGCTTTCTTT.

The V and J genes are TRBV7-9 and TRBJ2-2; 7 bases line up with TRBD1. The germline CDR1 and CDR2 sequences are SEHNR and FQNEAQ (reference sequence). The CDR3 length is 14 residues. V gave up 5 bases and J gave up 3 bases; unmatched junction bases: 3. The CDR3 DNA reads TGTGCCAGCAGCGAAGACAGGGACACCGGGGAGCTGTTTTTT. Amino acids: CASSEDRDTGELFF. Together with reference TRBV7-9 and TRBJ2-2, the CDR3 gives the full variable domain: DTGVSQNPRHKITKRGQNVTFRCDPISEHNRLYWYRQTLGQGPEFLTYFQNEAQLEKSRLLSDRFSAERPKGSFSTLEIQRTEQGDSAMYLCASSEDRDTGELFFGEGSRLTVL.

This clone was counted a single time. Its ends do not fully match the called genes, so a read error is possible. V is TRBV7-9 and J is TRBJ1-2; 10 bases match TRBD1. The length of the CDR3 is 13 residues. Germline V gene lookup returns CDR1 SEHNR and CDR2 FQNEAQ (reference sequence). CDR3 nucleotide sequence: TGTGCCAGCAGCTCCCTTACCCCGGGACAGGGGTACTTC. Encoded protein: CASSSLTPGQGYF.

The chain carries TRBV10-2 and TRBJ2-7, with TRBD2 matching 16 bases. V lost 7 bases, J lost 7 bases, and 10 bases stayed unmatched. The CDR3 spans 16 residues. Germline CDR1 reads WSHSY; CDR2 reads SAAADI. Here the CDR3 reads CASTGTSGGAGREQYF. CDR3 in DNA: TGCGCCAGCACCGGGACTAGCGGGGGGGCCGGTAGGGAGCAGTACTTC.

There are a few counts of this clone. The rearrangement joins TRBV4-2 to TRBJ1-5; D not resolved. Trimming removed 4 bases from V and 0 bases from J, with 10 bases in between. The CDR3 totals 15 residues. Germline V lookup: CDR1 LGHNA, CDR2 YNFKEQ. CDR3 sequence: CASSRSEISNQPQHF. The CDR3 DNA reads TGTGCCAGCAGCCGGTCGGAGATTAGCAATCAGCCCCAGCATTTT.

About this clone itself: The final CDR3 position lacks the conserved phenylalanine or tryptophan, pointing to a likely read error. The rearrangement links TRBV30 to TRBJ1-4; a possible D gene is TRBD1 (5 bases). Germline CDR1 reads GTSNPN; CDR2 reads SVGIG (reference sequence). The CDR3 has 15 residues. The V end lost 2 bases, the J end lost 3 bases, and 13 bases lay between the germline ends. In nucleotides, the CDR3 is TGTGCCTGGAGTTCACCGGTGGGGGCTAATGAAAAACTGTTTGTT. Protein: CAWSSPVGANEKLFV.

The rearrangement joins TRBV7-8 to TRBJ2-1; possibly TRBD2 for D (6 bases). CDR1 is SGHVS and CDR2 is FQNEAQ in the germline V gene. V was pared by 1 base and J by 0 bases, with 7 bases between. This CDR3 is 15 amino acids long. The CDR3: CASSLGDFSYNEQFF. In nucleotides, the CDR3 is TGTGCCAGCAGCTTAGGGGACTTCTCCTACAATGAGCAGTTCTTC.

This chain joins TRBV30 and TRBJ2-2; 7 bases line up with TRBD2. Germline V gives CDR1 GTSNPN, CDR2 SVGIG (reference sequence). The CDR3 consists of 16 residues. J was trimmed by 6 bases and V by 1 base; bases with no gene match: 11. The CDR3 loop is CAWSGGASGSPGELFF. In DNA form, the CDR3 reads TGTGCCTGGAGTGGTGGGGCTAGCGGCTCCCCCGGGGAGCTGTTTTTT.

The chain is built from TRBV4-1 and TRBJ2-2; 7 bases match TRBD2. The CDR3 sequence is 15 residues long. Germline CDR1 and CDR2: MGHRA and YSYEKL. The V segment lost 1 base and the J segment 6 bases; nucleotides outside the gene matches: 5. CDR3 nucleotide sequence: TGCGCCAGCAGCCAAGTTCTGGGAGGGGCCGGGGAGCTGTTTTTT. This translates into CASSQVLGGAGELFF.

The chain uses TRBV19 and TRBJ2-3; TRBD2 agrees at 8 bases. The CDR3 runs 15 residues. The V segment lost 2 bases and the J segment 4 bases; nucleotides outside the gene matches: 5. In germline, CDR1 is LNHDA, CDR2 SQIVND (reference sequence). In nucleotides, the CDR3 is TGTGCCAGTAGTATACCCGCGGGGGGCCCAGATACGCAGTATTTT. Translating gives CASSIPAGGPDTQYF.

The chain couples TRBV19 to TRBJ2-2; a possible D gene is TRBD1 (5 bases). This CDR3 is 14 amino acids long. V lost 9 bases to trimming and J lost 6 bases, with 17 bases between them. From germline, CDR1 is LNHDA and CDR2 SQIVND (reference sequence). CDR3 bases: TGTGCCAGCCTTCCCCAGGGTCCCTCCGGGGAGCTGTTTTTT. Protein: CASLPQGPSGELFF.

The CDR3 spells CASSWGQDNTEAFF. The CDR3 DNA is TGCGCCAGCAGCTGGGGACAGGACAACACTGAAGCTTTCTTT. The chain combines TRBV5-1 with TRBJ1-1; 8 nucleotides line up with TRBD1. The CDR3 runs 14 residues. CDR1 SGHRS and CDR2 YFSETQ come from the germline V gene. The V gene end was trimmed by 3 bases and the J gene end by 2 bases; junction bases not matched to a gene: 3.